These 32 T cell receptor beta chains came from one sample sequenced in a study of blood T cell repertoires in COVID-19. Some clones are missing from TCRdb's copy, which holds only in-frame ones; the method was immunoSEQ multiplex PCR. The sample has around 180,000 clones; around 77% are singletons. Source material: peripheral blood. These receptors were taken from a man in his 70s with active or convalescent COVID-19.

CDR3 nucleotides: TGTGCCAGCAGTTACACACAGGGGAGTACTGAAGCTTTCTTT. Translating it yields CASSYTQGSTEAFF. The chain is built from TRBV6-5 and TRBJ1-1; 7 bases match TRBD1. The CDR3 spans 14 residues. Germline V lookup: CDR1 MNHEY, CDR2 SVGAGI. The ends lost 2 bases at V and 5 bases at J; junction bases unmatched: 5.

The chain combines TRBV2 with TRBJ1-6; D perhaps matches TRBD1 (6 bases). Trimming pared 3 bases from V and 5 bases from J, leaving 8 bases between. Germline V gene sequence: CDR1 SNHLY, CDR2 FYNNEI. This CDR3 is 14 amino acids long. CDR3: CASSDQGNNSPLHF. The CDR3 DNA reads as TGTGCCAGCAGTGATCAGGGGAATAATTCACCCCTCCACTTT.

The chain employs TRBV30 and TRBJ2-4; 7 positions match TRBD1. The CDR3 runs 16 residues. CDR1 is GTSNPN and CDR2 is SVGIG in the germline V gene (reference sequence). Trimming took 2 bases from V and 9 from J; bases not matched to a gene: 16. The CDR3 region has the DNA TGTGCCTGGAGTCGAACAGGGACAGCATCAAAGTCCATTCAGTACTTC. This translates into CAWSRTGTASKSIQYF. Using reference TRBV30 and TRBJ2-4 for the parts outside the CDR3, the full variable domain is SQTIHQWPATLVQPVGSPLSLECTVEGTSNPNLYWYRQAAGRGLQLLFYSVGIGQISSEVPQNLSASRPQDRQFILSSKKLLLSDSGFYLCAWSRTGTASKSIQYFGAGTRLSVL.

To note about this clone: Its ends do not fully match the called genes, so a read error is possible. The chain couples TRBV6-1 to TRBJ1-2; maybe TRBD1 (6 bases). The CDR3 totals 14 residues. Germline CDR1 MNHNS, CDR2 SASEGT. This CDR3 is CASREGEGVRGYTF. CDR3 DNA: TGTGCCAGCAGAGAAGGGGAGGGGGTGCGGGGCTACACCTTC.

J is TRBJ1-2 and V is TRBV7-9, with D perhaps matching TRBD1 (5 bases). CDR3 length: 13 residues. Per germline, CDR1 SEHNR and CDR2 FQNEAQ (reference sequence). V was cut by 3 bases and J by 8 bases, with 13 bases left in between. The CDR3 region has the DNA TGTGCCAGCAGCTTGACGGGGGTAAGAGGCTACACCTTC. This encodes CASSLTGVRGYTF.

The V and J genes are TRBV5-4 and TRBJ1-1, with D possibly being TRBD1 (6 bases). Trimming left V 3 bases short and J 1 base short, with 10 bases between. The CDR3 extends over 14 amino acids. Germline CDR1 is SGHNT and CDR2 is YYREEE (reference sequence). The CDR3 here is CASSSPTGNTEAFF. In DNA form, the CDR3 reads TGTGCCAGCAGCTCACCGACAGGGAACACTGAAGCTTTCTTT.

V gene TRBV5-1 combines with J gene TRBJ2-5; 7 positions match TRBD2. Looked up from germline, CDR1 is SGHRS and CDR2 is YFSETQ. The V segment lost 0 bases and the J segment 5 bases; nucleotides outside the gene matches: 13. The CDR3 is made up of 17 amino acids. The CDR3 sequence: CASSLAFGTTVFETQYF. In DNA form, the CDR3 reads TGCGCCAGCAGCTTGGCCTTCGGGACTACGGTCTTCGAGACCCAGTACTTC. The whole variable domain, filled in from reference TRBV5-1 and TRBJ2-5, reads KAGVTQTPRYLIKTRGQQVTLSCSPISGHRSVSWYQQTPGQGLQFLFEYFSETQRNKGNFPGRFSGRQFSNSRSEMNVSTLELGDSALYLCASSLAFGTTVFETQYFGPGTRLLVL.

This chain uses TRBV5-8 with TRBJ1-1, with a possible D match to TRBD1 (5 bases). This CDR3 has 13 residues. Looked up from germline, CDR1 is SGHTS and CDR2 is YDEGEE. Deletions cut 1 base from V and 8 bases from J, with 12 bases between. The CDR3 loop reads CASSLTDSPEAFF. In DNA, the CDR3 is TGTGCCAGCAGCTTGACAGACAGCCCCGAAGCTTTCTTT.

This clone was counted only a few times. This chain uses TRBV5-8 with TRBJ1-1; 11 nucleotides agree with TRBD1. V dropped 4 bases and J dropped 4; count of bases not matched to a gene: 6. The germline V gene has CDR1 SGHTS and CDR2 YDEGEE. This CDR3 spans 15 amino acids. DNA of the CDR3: TGTGCCAGCAGCCCGCAAGGGACAGGGGGCACTGAAGCTTTCTTT. Translated: CASSPQGTGGTEAFF.

V and J are TRBV9 and TRBJ1-1, with 8 bases lining up with TRBD1. Germline V gene sequence: CDR1 SGDLS, CDR2 YYNGEE. V was clipped by 2 bases and J by 3 bases; unmatched bases: 6. The CDR3 has 15 residues. CDR3 sequence (DNA): TGTGCCAGCAGCGTGTTAACAGGGGGTTACACTGAAGCTTTCTTT. Its translation: CASSVLTGGYTEAFF.

The chain is built from TRBV6-5 and TRBJ2-7, with 11 bases lining up with TRBD2. The germline gives CDR1 MNHEY, CDR2 SVGAGI. J gave up 3 bases and V 0 bases, and 1 base lay outside the gene matches. CDR3 length: 15 residues. CDR3: CASSYSGTSGYEQYF. The DNA for the CDR3 is TGTGCCAGCAGTTACTCCGGGACTAGCGGCTACGAGCAGTACTTC.

The chain links TRBV18 to TRBJ1-2, with TRBD1 matching over 7 bases. Trimming removed 2 bases from V and 5 bases from J; junction bases left unmatched: 8. This CDR3 spans 15 amino acids. Germline-derived CDR1 and CDR2 are KGHSH and LQKENI. This CDR3 is CASSPGQAESYGYTF. Written as DNA, the CDR3 is TGTGCCAGCTCACCAGGACAGGCGGAGTCTTATGGCTACACCTTC.

The genes are TRBV12-3 or TRBV12-4 and TRBJ2-2; maybe TRBD1 (6 bases). Trimming cost V 7 bases and J 4 bases, with 10 bases left between them. The CDR3 is 13 amino acids. As DNA, the CDR3 is TGTGCCAGCACACCCAGGGGCACCGGGGAGCTGTTTTTT. Its translation: CASTPRGTGELFF.

The V call is TRBV27, the J call TRBJ2-7, with D perhaps TRBD1 (5 bases). The CDR3 has 15 residues. Germline-derived CDR1 and CDR2 are MNHEY and SMNVEV (reference sequence). V was clipped by 5 bases and J by 2 bases, with 16 bases between them. CDR3 DNA sequence: TGTGCCAGCAGTCCCTTCCCGCAGGGAACCTACGAGCAGTACTTC. As protein: CASSPFPQGTYEQYF.

The chain links TRBV7-8 to TRBJ1-1, with a possible D match to TRBD1 (6 bases). Germline-derived CDR1 and CDR2 are SGHVS and FQNEAQ. The CDR3 totals 17 residues. V shed 2 bases and J shed 6 bases, with 22 bases lying between them. CDR3 amino acids: CASSLIGGPGSGPEAFF. The CDR3 DNA reads as TGTGCCAGCAGCTTAATAGGGGGACCGGGAAGTGGCCCTGAAGCTTTCTTT.

Details on this clone: Other nucleotide sequences in the sample specify the same CDR3. V is TRBV18 and J is TRBJ1-2; 8 bases map to TRBD1. The CDR3 spans 14 residues. V shed 5 bases, J shed 3 bases, and the junction held 5 bases outside the gene matches. The germline V gene has CDR1 KGHSH and CDR2 LQKENI. The CDR3 DNA reads as TGTGCCAGCTCATTGACAGGGGTTGACTATGGCTACACCTTC. It is translated as CASSLTGVDYGYTF.

V usage is TRBV21-1 and J usage is TRBJ1-1; the table names TRBD1, a call not compared with the DNA. TRBV21-1 is tagged as a pseudogene. CDR3 length: 20 residues. CDR3 DNA sequence: TGTGCCAGCAGCAAAAAGGGACAGGGGGCGCTTCAGGGGGTGAACACTGAAGCTTTCTTT. Amino acid sequence: CASSKKGQGALQGVNTEAFF.

The CDR3 loop reads CASSSPAQIHNEQFF. CDR3 DNA sequence: TGTGCCAGCAGCTCCCCAGCGCAGATCCACAATGAGCAGTTCTTC. The chain employs TRBV7-6 and TRBJ2-1; D not certain. Per germline, CDR1 SGHVS and CDR2 FNYEAQ. Trimming took off 4 bases at V and 5 bases at J, with 15 bases between the two ends. The CDR3 extends over 15 amino acids. Looking up the rest from reference TRBV7-6 and TRBJ2-1 gives the full variable domain: GAGVSQSPRYKVTKRGQDVALRCDPISGHVSLYWYRQALGQGPEFLTYFNYEAQQDKSGLPNDRFSAERPEGSISTLTIQRTEQRDSAMYRCASSSPAQIHNEQFFGPGTRLTVL.

The rearrangement links TRBV30 to TRBJ2-2; D ambiguous. CDR1 GTSNPN and CDR2 SVGIG come from the germline V gene (reference sequence). V lost 4 bases to trimming and J lost 2 bases, with 11 bases between them. The CDR3 is 14 amino acids. As DNA, the CDR3 is TGTGCCTGGAAGGAGCAGCCCAACACCGGGGAGCTGTTTTTT. Translated: CAWKEQPNTGELFF.

The V call is TRBV2, the J call TRBJ2-7; the D is unclear. The V gene lost 4 bases and the J gene lost 1 base, with 5 bases spanning the gap. The CDR3 loop spans 12 amino acids. From germline, CDR1 is SNHLY and CDR2 FYNNEI. The CDR3 DNA reads TGTGCCAGCAGTGGAGGTTCCTACGAGCAGTACTTC. Its translation is CASSGGSYEQYF.

V is TRBV9 and J is TRBJ2-1; 10 nucleotides match TRBD2. Germline CDR1 reads SGDLS; CDR2 reads YYNGEE. V lost 4 bases to trimming and J lost 4 bases; unmatched junction nucleotides: 8. The CDR3 loop spans 16 amino acids. The DNA for the CDR3 is TGTGCCAGCAGCTTACTTGGGACTAGCGAGTACAATGAGCAGTTCTTC. Amino acid sequence: CASSLLGTSEYNEQFF.

The rearrangement joins TRBV5-1 to TRBJ2-2, with 12 nucleotides matching TRBD2. The germline gives CDR1 SGHRS, CDR2 YFSETQ. The CDR3 loop spans 17 amino acids. Trimming cost V 0 bases and J 4 bases; bases outside gene matches: 4. The CDR3 nucleotides read TGCGCCAGCAGCTTGGAGACTAGCGGGAGCACCACCGGGGAGCTGTTTTTT. Translating it yields CASSLETSGSTTGELFF.

This clone was counted a single time. The chain couples TRBV19 to TRBJ2-7, with D uncertain. CDR1 is LNHDA and CDR2 is SQIVND in the germline V gene (reference sequence). Trimming stripped 4 bases from V and 4 bases from J, with 11 bases between. The CDR3 sequence is 13 residues long. The CDR3 DNA reads as TGTGCCAGTAGTACGATGACAAATTACGAGCAGTACTTC. Translated, it gives CASSTMTNYEQYF.

This rearrangement joins TRBV5-1 to TRBJ2-2, with D perhaps TRBD2 (6 bases). The CDR3 consists of 15 residues. The germline gives CDR1 SGHRS, CDR2 YFSETQ. Trimming shortened V by 0 bases and J by 3 bases, and 9 bases separated the two germline ends. As DNA, the CDR3 is TGCGCCAGCAGCTTGGGCGGGACTCACACCGGGGAGCTGTTTTTT. It is translated as CASSLGGTHTGELFF.

This chain links TRBV4-2 with TRBJ1-1; D gene unclear. The germline V gene encodes CDR1 LGHNA and CDR2 YNFKEQ. The germline V and J ends were trimmed by 4 bases and 1 base, with 28 bases remaining between them. The CDR3 length is 20 residues. Written as DNA, the CDR3 is TGTGCCAGCAGCCGCGAGACTGGGGAGGTGACAACATTATCGAACACTGAAGCTTTCTTT. This sequence encodes CASSRETGEVTTLSNTEAFF.

The chain combines TRBV6-5 with TRBJ2-5, with D tentatively TRBD2 (5 bases). The V gene lost 6 bases and the J gene lost 5 bases, with 13 bases spanning the gap. CDR1 MNHEY and CDR2 SVGAGI come from the germline V gene. This CDR3 comprises 13 residues. As DNA, the CDR3 is TGTGCCAGCAGCCAGAATCGAGGGGAGACCCAGTACTTC. It codes for CASSQNRGETQYF.

The chain links TRBV7-2 to TRBJ1-2, with 10 bases lining up with TRBD1. The CDR3 has 12 residues. CDR1 is SGHTA, CDR2 FQGNSA, per germline. Trimming took 3 bases from V and 13 from J; bases not matched to a gene: 5. The CDR3 is CASSLGQGHLTF. The CDR3 DNA reads TGTGCCAGCAGCTTGGGACAGGGGCATCTCACCTTC.

This clone has only a few counts. This chain connects TRBV29-1 to TRBJ2-7, with 7 bases identical to TRBD1. The CDR3 sequence is 13 residues long. Trimming took 3 bases from V and 3 from J; bases not matched to a gene: 5. Germline V gene data show CDR1 as SQVTM and CDR2 as ANQGSEA. CDR3 in DNA: TGCAGCGTTGAGACAGGGAGTTTCTACGAGCAGTACTTC. Translating it yields CSVETGSFYEQYF.

The rearrangement links TRBV19 to TRBJ1-6, with D hard to call. Germline V gene sequence: CDR1 LNHDA, CDR2 SQIVND (reference sequence). This CDR3 has 14 amino acids. The ends were cut back, 3 bases at V and 5 bases at J, with 8 bases in the middle. In DNA form, the CDR3 reads TGTGCCAGTAGTATCATGCAGAATAATTCACCCCTCCACTTT. It is translated as CASSIMQNNSPLHF.

This clone was found once. J is TRBJ2-7 and V is TRBV5-1; 9 nucleotides agree with TRBD1. Trimming took 3 bases from V and 5 from J; bases not matched to a gene: 9. This CDR3 is 15 amino acids long. CDR1 is SGHRS and CDR2 is YFSETQ in the germline V gene. The CDR3 protein is CASSWAGQGVNEQYF. The CDR3 DNA sequence: TGCGCCAGCAGCTGGGCGGGACAGGGTGTCAACGAGCAGTACTTC.

This chain connects TRBV5-1 to TRBJ2-5; 7 nucleotides line up with TRBD2. V trimming: 4 bases; J trimming: 4 bases; junction bases outside the gene matches: 13. The CDR3 covers 16 residues. The germline CDR1 and CDR2 sequences are SGHRS and YFSETQ. As DNA, the CDR3 is TGCGCCAGCAGCCCTGGGTTTGATAGCGGGCGAGAGACCCAGTACTTC. It translates to CASSPGFDSGRETQYF.

The J gene is TRBJ1-1, the V gene TRBV5-5, with D perhaps matching TRBD1 (6 bases). This CDR3 is 13 amino acids long. With 4 bases removed from V and 6 bases from J, the gap between germline ends came to 13 bases. From germline, CDR1 is SGHKS and CDR2 YYEKEE (reference sequence). This chain's CDR3 is CASSPQGLAEAFF. The DNA for the CDR3 is TGTGCCAGCAGCCCACAGGGACTAGCTGAAGCTTTCTTT.